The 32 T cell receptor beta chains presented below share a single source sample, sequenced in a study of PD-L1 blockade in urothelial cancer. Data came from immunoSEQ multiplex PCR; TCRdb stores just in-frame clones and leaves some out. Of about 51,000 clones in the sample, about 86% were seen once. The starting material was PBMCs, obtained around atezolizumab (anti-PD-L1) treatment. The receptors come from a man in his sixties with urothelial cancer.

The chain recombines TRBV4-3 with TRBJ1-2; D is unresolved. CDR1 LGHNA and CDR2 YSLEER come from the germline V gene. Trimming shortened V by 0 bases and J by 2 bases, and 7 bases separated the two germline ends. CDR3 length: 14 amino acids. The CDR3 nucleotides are TGCGCCAGCAGCCAAGATCCGGGAAACTATGGCTACACCTTC. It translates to CASSQDPGNYGYTF.

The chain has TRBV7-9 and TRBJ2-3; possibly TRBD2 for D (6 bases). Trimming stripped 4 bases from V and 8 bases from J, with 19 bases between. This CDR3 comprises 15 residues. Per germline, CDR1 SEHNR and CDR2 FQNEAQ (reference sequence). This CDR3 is CASSSGPGTSGTQYF. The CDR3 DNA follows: TGTGCCAGCAGCTCCGGACCGGGGACTTCGGGTACGCAGTATTTT.

The DNA for the CDR3 is TGTGCCAGCAGCCCGGGACAGGGACGGGATGAGCAGTTCTTC. It yields the protein CASSPGQGRDEQFF. The rearrangement uses TRBV7-3 and TRBJ2-1, with TRBD1 matching over 9 bases. V lost 5 bases to trimming and J lost 8 bases; unmatched junction nucleotides: 7. This CDR3 region has 14 residues. Germline assignment: CDR1 SGHTA and CDR2 FQGTGA.

CDR3 residues: CASGLTFWQSLNYGYTF. CDR3 DNA sequence: TGTGCTAGTGGTTTAACGTTTTGGCAGTCTCTTAACTATGGCTACACCTTC. The genes are TRBV12-5 and TRBJ1-2; D is unclear. Deletions cut 3 bases from V and 1 base from J, with 18 bases between. The CDR3 spans 17 residues. The germline V gene has CDR1 LGHNT and CDR2 FRNRAP.

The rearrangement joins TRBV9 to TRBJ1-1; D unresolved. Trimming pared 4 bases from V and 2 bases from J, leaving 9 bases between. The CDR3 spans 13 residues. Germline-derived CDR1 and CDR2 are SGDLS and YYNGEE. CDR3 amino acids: CASSPRFNTEAFF. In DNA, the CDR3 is TGTGCCAGCAGCCCGAGGTTTAACACTGAAGCTTTCTTT.

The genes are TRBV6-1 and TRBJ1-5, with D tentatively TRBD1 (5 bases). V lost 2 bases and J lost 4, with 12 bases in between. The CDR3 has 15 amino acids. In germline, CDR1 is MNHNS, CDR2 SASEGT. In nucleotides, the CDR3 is TGTGCCAGCAGTGAACCAGGGCGGTGGAATCAGCCCCAGCATTTT. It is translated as CASSEPGRWNQPQHF.

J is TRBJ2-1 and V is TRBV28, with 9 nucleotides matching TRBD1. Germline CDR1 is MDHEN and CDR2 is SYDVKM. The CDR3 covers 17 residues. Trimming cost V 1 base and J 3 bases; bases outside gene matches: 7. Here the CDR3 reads CASSLLTGGGIYNEQFF. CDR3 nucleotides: TGTGCCAGCAGTTTATTAACAGGGGGCGGCATCTACAATGAGCAGTTCTTC.

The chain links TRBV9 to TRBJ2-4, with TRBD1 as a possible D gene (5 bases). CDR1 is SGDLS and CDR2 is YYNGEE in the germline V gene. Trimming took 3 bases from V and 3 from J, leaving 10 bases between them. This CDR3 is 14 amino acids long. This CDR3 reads CASSATDLKNIQYF. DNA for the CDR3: TGTGCCAGCAGCGCGACAGACCTCAAAAACATTCAGTACTTC.

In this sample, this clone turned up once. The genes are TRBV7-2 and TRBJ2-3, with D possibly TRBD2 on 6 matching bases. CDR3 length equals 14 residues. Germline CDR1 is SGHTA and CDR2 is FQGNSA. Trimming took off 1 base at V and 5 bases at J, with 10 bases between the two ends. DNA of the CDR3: TGTGCCAGCAGCTTAGTAACAGCGGGAGATACGCAGTATTTT. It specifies CASSLVTAGDTQYF.

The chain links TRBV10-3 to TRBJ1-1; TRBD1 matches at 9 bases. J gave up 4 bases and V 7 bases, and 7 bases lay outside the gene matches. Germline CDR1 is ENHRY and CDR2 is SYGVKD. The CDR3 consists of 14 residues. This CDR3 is CAITQDRGGTEAFF. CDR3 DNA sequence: TGTGCCATCACCCAGGACAGGGGAGGCACTGAAGCTTTCTTT.

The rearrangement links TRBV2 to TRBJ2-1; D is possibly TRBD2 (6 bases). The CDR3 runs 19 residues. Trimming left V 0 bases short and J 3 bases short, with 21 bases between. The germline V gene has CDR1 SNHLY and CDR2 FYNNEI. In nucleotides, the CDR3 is TGTGCCAGCAGTGAAGCGCTAATGATGGCGGGGAGAATCTACAATGAGCAGTTCTTC. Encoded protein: CASSEALMMAGRIYNEQFF.

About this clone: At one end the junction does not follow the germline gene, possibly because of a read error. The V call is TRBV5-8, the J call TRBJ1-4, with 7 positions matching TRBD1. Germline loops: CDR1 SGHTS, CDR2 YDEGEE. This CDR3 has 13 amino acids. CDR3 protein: CASSLGIRGQLVF. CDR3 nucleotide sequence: TGTGCCAGCAGCTTGGGTATAAGGGGACAGCTTGTTTTT.

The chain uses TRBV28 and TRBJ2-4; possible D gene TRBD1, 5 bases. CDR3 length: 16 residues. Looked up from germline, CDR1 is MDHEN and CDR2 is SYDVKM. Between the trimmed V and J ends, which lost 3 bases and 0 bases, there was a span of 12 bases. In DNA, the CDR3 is TGTGCCAGCAGTTTGCAGGGCTCCCTAGCCAAAAACATTCAGTACTTC. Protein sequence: CASSLQGSLAKNIQYF.

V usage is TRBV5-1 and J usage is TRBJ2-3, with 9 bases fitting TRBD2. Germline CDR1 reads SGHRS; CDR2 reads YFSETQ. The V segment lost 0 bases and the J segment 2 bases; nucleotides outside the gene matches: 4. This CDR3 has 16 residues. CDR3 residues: CASSLVSGRNTDTQYF. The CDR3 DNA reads TGCGCCAGCAGCTTGGTTAGCGGGAGAAACACAGATACGCAGTATTTT.

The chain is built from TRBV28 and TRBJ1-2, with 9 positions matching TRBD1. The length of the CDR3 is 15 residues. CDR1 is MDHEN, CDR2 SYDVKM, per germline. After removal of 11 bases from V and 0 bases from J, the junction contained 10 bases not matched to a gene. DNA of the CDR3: TGTGCCGCCCGACAGGGGGAACGGGCTAACTATGGCTACACCTTC. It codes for CAARQGERANYGYTF.

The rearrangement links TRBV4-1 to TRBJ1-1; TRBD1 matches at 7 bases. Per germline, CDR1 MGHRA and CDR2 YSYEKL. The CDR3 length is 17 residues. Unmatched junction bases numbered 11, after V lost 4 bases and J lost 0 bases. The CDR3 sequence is CASSRRQGNVMNTEAFF. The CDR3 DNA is TGCGCCAGCAGCCGCCGACAGGGAAACGTTATGAACACTGAAGCTTTCTTT.

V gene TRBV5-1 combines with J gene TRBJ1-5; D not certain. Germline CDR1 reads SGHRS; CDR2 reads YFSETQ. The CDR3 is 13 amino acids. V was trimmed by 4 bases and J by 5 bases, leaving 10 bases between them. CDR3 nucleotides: TGCGCCAGCAGCACAACTGCGGATCAGCCCCAGCATTTT. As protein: CASSTTADQPQHF.

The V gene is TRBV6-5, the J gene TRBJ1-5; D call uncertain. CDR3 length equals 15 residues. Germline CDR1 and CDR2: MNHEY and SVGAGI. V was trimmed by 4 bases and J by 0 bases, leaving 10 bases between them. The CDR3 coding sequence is TGTGCCAGCAGTTTAACTTGGGCTAGCAATCAGCCCCAGCATTTT. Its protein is CASSLTWASNQPQHF.

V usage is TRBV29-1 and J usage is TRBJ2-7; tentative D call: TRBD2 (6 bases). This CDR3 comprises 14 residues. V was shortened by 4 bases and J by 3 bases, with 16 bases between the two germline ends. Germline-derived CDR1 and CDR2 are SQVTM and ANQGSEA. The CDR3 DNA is TGCAGCGTTGTCCTCGGGACTCACTTCTACGAGCAGTACTTC. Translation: CSVVLGTHFYEQYF.

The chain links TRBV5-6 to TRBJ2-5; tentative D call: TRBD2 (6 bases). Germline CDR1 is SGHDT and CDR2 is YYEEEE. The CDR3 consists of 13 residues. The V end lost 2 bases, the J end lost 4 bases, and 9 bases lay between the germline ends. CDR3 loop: CASSLTSTETQYF. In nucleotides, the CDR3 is TGTGCCAGCAGCTTAACTAGCACAGAGACCCAGTACTTC.

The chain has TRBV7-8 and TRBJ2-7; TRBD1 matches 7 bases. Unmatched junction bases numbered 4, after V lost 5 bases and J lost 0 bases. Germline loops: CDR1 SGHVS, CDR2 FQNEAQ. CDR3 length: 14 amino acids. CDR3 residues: CASSRDRGSYEQYF. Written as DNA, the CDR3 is TGTGCCAGCAGCCGGGACAGAGGCTCCTACGAGCAGTACTTC. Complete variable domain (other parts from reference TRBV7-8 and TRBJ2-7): GAGVSQSPRYKVAKRGQDVALRCDPISGHVSLFWYQQALGQGPEFLTYFQNEAQLDKSGLPSDRFFAERPEGSVSTLKIQRTQQEDSAVYLCASSRDRGSYEQYFGPGTRLTVT.

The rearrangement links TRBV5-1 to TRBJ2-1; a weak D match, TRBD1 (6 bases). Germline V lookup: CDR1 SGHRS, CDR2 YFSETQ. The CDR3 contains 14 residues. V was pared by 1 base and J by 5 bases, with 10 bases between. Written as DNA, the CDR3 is TGCGCCAGCAGCTTGATACAGGGTAACAATGAGCAGTTCTTC. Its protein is CASSLIQGNNEQFF.

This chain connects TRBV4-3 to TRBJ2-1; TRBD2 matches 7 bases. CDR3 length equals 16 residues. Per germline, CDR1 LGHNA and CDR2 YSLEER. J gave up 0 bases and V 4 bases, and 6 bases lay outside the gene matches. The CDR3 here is CASSPSAGSSYNEQFF. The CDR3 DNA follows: TGCGCCAGCAGCCCCTCAGCGGGATCCTCCTACAATGAGCAGTTCTTC.

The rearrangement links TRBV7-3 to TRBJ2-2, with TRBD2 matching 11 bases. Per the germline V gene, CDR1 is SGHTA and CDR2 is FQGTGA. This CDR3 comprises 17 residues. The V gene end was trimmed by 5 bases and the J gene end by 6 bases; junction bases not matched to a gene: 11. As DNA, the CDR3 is TGTGCCAGCAGCGCCGAAATTAGCGGGAGGGCCTCCGGGGAGCTGTTTTTT. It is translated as CASSAEISGRASGELFF. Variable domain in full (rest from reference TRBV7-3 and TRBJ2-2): GAGVSQTPSNKVTEKGKYVELRCDPISGHTALYWYRQSLGQGPEFLIYFQGTGAADDSGLPNDRFFAVRPEGSVSTLKIQRTERGDSAVYLCASSAEISGRASGELFFGEGSRLTVL.

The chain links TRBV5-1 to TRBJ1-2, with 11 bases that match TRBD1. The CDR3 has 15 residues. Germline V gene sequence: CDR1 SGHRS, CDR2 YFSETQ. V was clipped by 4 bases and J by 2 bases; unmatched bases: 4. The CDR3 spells CASSRDRGSNYGYTF. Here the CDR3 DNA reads TGCGCCAGCAGCAGGGACAGGGGGTCCAACTATGGCTACACCTTC.

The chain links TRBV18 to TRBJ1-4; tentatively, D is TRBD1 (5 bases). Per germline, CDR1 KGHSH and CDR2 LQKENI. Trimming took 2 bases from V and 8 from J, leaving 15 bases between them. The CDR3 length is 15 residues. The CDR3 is CASSPSRDLWEKLFF. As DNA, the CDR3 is TGTGCCAGCTCACCAAGCAGGGACTTATGGGAAAAACTGTTTTTT.

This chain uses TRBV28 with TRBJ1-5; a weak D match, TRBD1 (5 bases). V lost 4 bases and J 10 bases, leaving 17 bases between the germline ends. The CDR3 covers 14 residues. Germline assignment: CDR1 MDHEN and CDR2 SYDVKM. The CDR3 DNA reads TGTGCCAGCAGTTCCGTGGGGCCAGGGCGACCCCAGCATTTT. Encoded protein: CASSSVGPGRPQHF.

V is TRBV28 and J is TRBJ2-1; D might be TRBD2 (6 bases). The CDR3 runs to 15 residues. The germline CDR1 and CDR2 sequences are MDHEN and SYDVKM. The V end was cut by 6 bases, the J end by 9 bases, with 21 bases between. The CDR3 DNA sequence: TGTGCCAGCAGCCCAGCCAGCGGGCCAGCGGGTGAGCAGTTCTTC. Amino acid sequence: CASSPASGPAGEQFF.

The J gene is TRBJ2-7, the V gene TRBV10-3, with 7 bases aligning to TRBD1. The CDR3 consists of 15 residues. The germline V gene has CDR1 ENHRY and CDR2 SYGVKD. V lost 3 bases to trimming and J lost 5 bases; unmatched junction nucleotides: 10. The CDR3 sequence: CAISDPGQRGNEQYF. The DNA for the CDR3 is TGTGCCATCAGTGACCCGGGACAGCGAGGTAACGAGCAGTACTTC.

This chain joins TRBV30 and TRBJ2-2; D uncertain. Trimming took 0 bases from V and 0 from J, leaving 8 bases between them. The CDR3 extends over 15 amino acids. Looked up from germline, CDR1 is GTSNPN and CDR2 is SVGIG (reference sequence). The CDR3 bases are TGTGCCTGGAGTGTAATGGGCCCGAACACCGGGGAGCTGTTTTTT. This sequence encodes CAWSVMGPNTGELFF.

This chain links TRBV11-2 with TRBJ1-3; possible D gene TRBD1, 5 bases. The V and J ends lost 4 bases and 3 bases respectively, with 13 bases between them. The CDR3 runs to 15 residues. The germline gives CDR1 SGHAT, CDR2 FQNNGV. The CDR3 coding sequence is TGTGCCAGCAGCTCCTCCAGGGCTGTTGGAAACACCATATATTTT. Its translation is CASSSSRAVGNTIYF.

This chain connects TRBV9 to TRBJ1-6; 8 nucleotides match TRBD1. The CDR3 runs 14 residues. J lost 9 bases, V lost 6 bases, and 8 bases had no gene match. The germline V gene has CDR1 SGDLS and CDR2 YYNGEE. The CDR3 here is CASTDQGAGSPLHF. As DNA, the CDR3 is TGTGCCAGCACAGATCAGGGGGCAGGTTCACCCCTCCACTTT.